These 23 T cell receptor beta chains were all obtained from the same sample, sequenced in a study of shared clonotypes between healthy human individuals (dated by TCRdb to 2020 to 2021). The method behind the library was the immunoSEQ multiplex PCR assay. What TCRdb holds here is the immuneACCESS table cut down to in-frame rearrangements. Part of the clones is not present; checked against another copy, under half of the missing clones reflect an unresolved V gene, and the others are unexplained. The sample data list more than 900,000 clones, and 70% to 80% of these were observed just once. The ten largest clones represent 0.5% to 0.65% of the sample. Material: memory CD4+ T cells from PBMCs. According to the study, the label for this sample's cell subset or site signals: CD45RA-negative fraction. These receptors originate from a man younger than 35 in good health. Some clones in this sample may be carry-over from other donors' samples.

The chain uses TRBV5-1 and TRBJ1-2; D unresolved. V gave up 3 bases and J gave up 3 bases, with 18 bases separating them. The CDR3 runs to 16 residues. Germline CDR1 is SGHRS and CDR2 is YFSETQ. The chain's CDR3 is CASSSLVAGLDYGYTF. The CDR3 region has the DNA TGCGCCAGCAGCTCCCTGGTAGCCGGACTTGACTATGGCTACACCTTC.

The V call is TRBV28, the J call TRBJ1-2; 9 bases fit TRBD1. Looked up from germline, CDR1 is MDHEN and CDR2 is SYDVKM. The CDR3 consists of 16 residues. With V trimmed by 2 bases and J by 2 bases, 6 bases remained unmatched. The CDR3 here is CASSLDIQGANYGYTF. In nucleotides, the CDR3 is TGTGCCAGCAGTTTAGATATACAGGGGGCGAACTATGGCTACACCTTC.

The gene calls are TRBV2 and TRBJ2-7; D remains unclear. There are 14 residues in the CDR3. The V and J ends lost 1 base and 1 base respectively, with 8 bases between them. From germline, CDR1 is SNHLY and CDR2 FYNNEI. Here the CDR3 DNA reads TGTGCCAGCAGTGAAGGGGCAGGATCCTACGAGCAGTACTTC. Amino acid sequence: CASSEGAGSYEQYF.

The V call is TRBV18, the J call TRBJ2-1; D is undetermined. The CDR3 has 12 amino acids. Germline CDR1 KGHSH, CDR2 LQKENI. V was cut by 6 bases and J by 6 bases, with 9 bases left in between. The DNA for the CDR3 is TGTGCCAGCTCTGGTAGACTCAATGAGCAGTTCTTC. It is translated as CASSGRLNEQFF.

V gene TRBV29-1 combines with J gene TRBJ2-5, with 15 bases aligning to TRBD2. Per the germline V gene, CDR1 is SQVTM and CDR2 is ANQGSEA. This CDR3 is 15 amino acids long. Trimming at V came to 7 bases and at J to 7 bases, leaving 10 bases not matched to a gene. The chain's CDR3 is CSEWTSGRAEGTQYF. The CDR3 DNA is TGCAGCGAATGGACTAGCGGGAGGGCCGAGGGGACCCAGTACTTC.

This sequence joins TRBV6-6 and TRBJ2-2; D remains ambiguous. Trimming pared 4 bases from V and 3 bases from J, leaving 9 bases between. This CDR3 has 14 amino acids. CDR1 is MNHNY, CDR2 SVGAGI, per germline (reference sequence). In nucleotides, the CDR3 is TGTGCCAGCAGTTTCCCAACATACACCGGGGAGCTGTTTTTT. Residues: CASSFPTYTGELFF.

The CDR3 spells CASSSGGYGNTIYF. The CDR3 DNA follows: TGTGCCAGCAGCTCCGGTGGTTACGGAAACACCATATATTTT. This chain links TRBV7-2 with TRBJ1-3; D is unresolved. Germline assignment: CDR1 SGHTA and CDR2 FQGNSA. Trimming stripped 4 bases from V and 4 bases from J, with 11 bases between. This CDR3 has 14 residues.

This clone was seen a handful of times. J is TRBJ2-5 and V is TRBV9, with 7 nucleotides matching TRBD2. This CDR3 is 15 amino acids long. Germline V gene sequence: CDR1 SGDLS, CDR2 YYNGEE. The V and J ends lost 4 bases and 5 bases, in that order; junction bases with no gene match: 11. The DNA of the CDR3 is TGTGCCAGCAGCCCTGGGGGGGTCACCTTGGAGACCCAGTACTTC. It yields the protein CASSPGGVTLETQYF. Complete variable domain (other parts from reference TRBV9 and TRBJ2-5): DSGVTQTPKHLITATGQRVTLRCSPRSGDLSVYWYQQSLDQGLQFLIQYYNGEERAKGNILERFSAQQFPDLHSELNLSSLELGDSALYFCASSPGGVTLETQYFGPGTRLLVL.

This chain joins TRBV5-1 and TRBJ2-3; perhaps TRBD2 as D (6 bases). This CDR3 spans 14 amino acids. V was shortened by 4 bases and J by 2 bases, with 11 bases between the two germline ends. Germline V CDR1 and CDR2: SGHRS, YFSETQ. The CDR3 nucleotides read TGCGCCAGCAGCCGGGACTTCCCCACAGATACGCAGTATTTT. Translation gives CASSRDFPTDTQYF.

The rearrangement links TRBV6-1 to TRBJ1-1; the D is unclear. CDR1 MNHNS and CDR2 SASEGT come from the germline V gene. CDR3 length: 11 amino acids. V lost 5 bases and J 8 bases, leaving 9 bases between the germline ends. The CDR3 loop reads CASSIHREAFF. The CDR3 DNA reads as TGTGCCAGCAGTATCCACAGAGAAGCTTTCTTT.

The chain has TRBV7-3 and TRBJ2-2, with 8 bases matching TRBD1. CDR1 and CDR2 (germline): SGHTA, FQGTGA. With 3 bases clipped from V and 9 bases from J, the junction kept 9 bases outside the gene matches. The CDR3 sequence is 15 residues long. This CDR3 is CASSFGRGLNWELFF. The CDR3 DNA is TGTGCCAGCAGCTTCGGCAGGGGGCTGAACTGGGAGCTGTTTTTT.

The CDR3 protein is CASSIGGRAPGELFF. The CDR3 nucleotides read TGCGCCAGCAGCATCGGCGGGAGGGCCCCCGGGGAGCTGTTTTTT. The V and J genes are TRBV5-1 and TRBJ2-2; TRBD2 agrees at 9 bases. The CDR3 covers 15 residues. The germline V gene has CDR1 SGHRS and CDR2 YFSETQ. The trim removed 4 bases at V and 6 bases at J, leaving 7 bases unmatched.

The chain recombines TRBV28 with TRBJ1-5, with D tentatively TRBD1 (6 bases). This CDR3 contains 12 residues. Germline V gives CDR1 MDHEN, CDR2 SYDVKM. Trimming shortened V by 5 bases and J by 15 bases, and 17 bases separated the two germline ends. The CDR3 here is CASSARGDNTHF. Written as DNA, the CDR3 is TGTGCCAGCAGTGCCAGGGGTGACAATACGCATTTT.

This chain links TRBV2 with TRBJ1-1; D gene uncertain. The CDR3 contains 14 residues. Germline CDR1 reads SNHLY; CDR2 reads FYNNEI. V lost 7 bases to trimming and J lost 4 bases, with 16 bases between them. CDR3 sequence (DNA): TGTGCCAGCAAGGATCCCCCCGGGCCCACTGAAGCTTTCTTT. Amino acid sequence: CASKDPPGPTEAFF.

Only a few counts were recorded for this clone. Other nucleotide sequences in the sample specify the same CDR3. This chain links TRBV5-1 with TRBJ2-6; TRBD1 or TRBD2 may be the D gene (5 bases each). The CDR3 spans 15 residues. The V end was cut by 0 bases, the J end by 2 bases, with 6 bases between. In germline, CDR1 is SGHRS, CDR2 YFSETQ. The CDR3 bases are TGCGCCAGCAGCTTGGGGGGACCTGGGGCCAACGTCCTGACTTTC. It translates to CASSLGGPGANVLTF.

CDR3 protein: CASSPVSTDTQYF. In DNA form, the CDR3 reads TGCGCCAGCAGCCCCGTGTCCACAGATACGCAGTATTTT. The chain is built from TRBV4-3 and TRBJ2-3; no definite D call. V was clipped by 4 bases and J by 2 bases, with 7 bases between them. The CDR3 sequence is 13 residues long. In germline, CDR1 is LGHNA, CDR2 YSLEER.

V and J are TRBV21-1 and TRBJ1-3; the table names TRBD1, a call not compared with the DNA. TRBV21-1 is an annotated pseudogene. CDR3 length: 14 amino acids. The CDR3 protein is CASTLTGDGNTIYF. The CDR3 region has the DNA TGTGCCAGCACCCTTACAGGGGATGGAAACACCATATATTTT.

The chain has TRBV6-1 and TRBJ2-1; TRBD2 agrees at 13 bases. With V trimmed by 3 bases and J by 15 bases, 14 bases remained unmatched. The germline gives CDR1 MNHNS, CDR2 SASEGT. The CDR3 contains 16 residues. In DNA form, the CDR3 reads TGTGCCAGCAGTGAGCCGGGACTAGCGGGACAACGAGCGACGTTCTTC. It specifies CASSEPGLAGQRATFF.

The CDR3 DNA sequence: TGTGCCACAGGGATGAGCGGTTACGAGCAGTACTTC. This sequence encodes CATGMSGYEQYF. The chain couples TRBV28 to TRBJ2-7, with D perhaps assigned TRBD1 or TRBD2 (5 bases each). V dropped 10 bases and J dropped 4 bases, with 14 bases sitting between them. CDR1 and CDR2 from the germline V gene are MDHEN and SYDVKM. The CDR3 consists of 12 residues.

V gene TRBV10-3 combines with J gene TRBJ2-7; 7 bases fit TRBD1. The trim removed 3 bases at V and 5 bases at J, leaving 10 bases unmatched. The CDR3 has 15 amino acids. CDR1 is ENHRY, CDR2 SYGVKD, per germline. CDR3 sequence (DNA): TGTGCCATCAGTGAAGGGGGCAGGGGGAAGGACGAGCAGTACTTC. Translation gives CAISEGGRGKDEQYF.

The V gene is TRBV4-1, the J gene TRBJ2-7; 8 bases are shared with TRBD2. Germline V gene data show CDR1 as MGHRA and CDR2 as YSYEKL. The CDR3 contains 16 residues. The ends lost 1 base at V and 4 bases at J; junction bases unmatched: 9. In DNA, the CDR3 is TGCGCCAGCAGCCAAGCTTCCGCGGGAGGCGGGTACGAGCAGTACTTC. Its protein is CASSQASAGGGYEQYF.

The chain joins TRBV11-1 to TRBJ2-7, with D maybe TRBD1 (6 bases). The CDR3 contains 19 residues. V lost 0 bases, J lost 2 bases, and 23 bases lay in between. Looked up from germline, CDR1 is SGHAT and CDR2 is FQDESV (reference sequence). The CDR3 DNA follows: TGTGCCAGCAGCTTAGCCGGACAGATTACCCGGGACGACACCTACGAGCAGTACTTC. Residues: CASSLAGQITRDDTYEQYF.

This chain links TRBV7-8 with TRBJ1-2; tentatively, D is TRBD1 (6 bases). V dropped 9 bases and J dropped 4 bases, with 12 bases sitting between them. Germline CDR1 is SGHVS and CDR2 is FQNEAQ. The CDR3 is 12 residues long. CDR3: CASRDTLYGYTF. The CDR3 region has the DNA TGTGCCAGTCGGGACACCCTCTATGGCTACACCTTC.